The clone carrying this T cell receptor beta chain has more than one count but fewer than ten. The antigen remains unidentified. The data belong to a study of blood T cells in healthy people across ages. Next came a second PCR, run for 7 to 11 cycles, which used a sample-barcoded 5' primer along with a J-beta primer mix. TCRdb redid the calling of the 5' RACE reads with MiXCR, one entry per CDR3 protein. The sample has about 1 million distinct CDR3 sequences; around 43% are singletons. V was cut by 0 bases and J by 2 bases, with 20 bases left in between. The CDR3 covers 20 residues. In germline, CDR1 is MNHEY, CDR2 SVGEGT. Study-level points and caveats: Fewer expanded clones and more diversity marked long-lived versus aged donors.

The V call is TRBV6-2 or TRBV6-3, the J call TRBJ2-6; D might be TRBD2 (6 bases). Input material: blood. This receptor was obtained from a woman in her fifties or sixties in good health. CDR3 amino acids: CASSYSSLGSGRTGANVLTF. The CDR3 DNA reads as TGTGCCAGCAGTTACTCGTCTTTAGGATCCGGGAGAACTGGGGCCAACGTCCTGACTTTC.